Each of the 6 T cell receptor beta chains below was sequenced from the same sample in a study of blood T cell repertoires in COVID-19. Some clones are missing from TCRdb's copy, which holds only in-frame ones; the method was immunoSEQ multiplex PCR. The sample lists more than 150,000 clones; about four fifths were seen once. The source material was peripheral blood. These receptors came from a young man with active or convalescent COVID-19.

Here the CDR3 DNA reads TGTGCCAGCAGCTTAGGGACGGGCAGGGCGAATCAGCCCCAGCATTTT. Protein product: CASSLGTGRANQPQHF. This chain links TRBV7-9 with TRBJ1-5, with a tentative D call TRBD1 (5 bases). The length of the CDR3 is 16 residues. Germline V gene sequence: CDR1 SEHNR, CDR2 FQNEAQ (reference sequence). Trimming removed 1 base from V and 4 bases from J, with 14 bases in between.

Only one count was recorded for this clone. V is TRBV2 and J is TRBJ1-5; 8 bases align to TRBD1. Germline V gives CDR1 SNHLY, CDR2 FYNNEI. CDR3 length equals 16 residues. V was pared by 4 bases and J by 8 bases, with 13 bases of the junction left unmatched. The CDR3 sequence: CASSAIWTGSVKPQHF. As DNA, the CDR3 is TGTGCCAGCAGTGCCATTTGGACAGGGAGTGTAAAGCCCCAGCATTTT.

A word on this clone: The sample carries other DNA sequences with the same CDR3. The rearrangement links TRBV6-5 to TRBJ1-6; a possible D gene is TRBD1 (6 bases). V gave up 2 bases and J gave up 7 bases, with 12 bases separating them. This CDR3 comprises 15 residues. Looked up from germline, CDR1 is MNHEY and CDR2 is SVGAGI. Here the CDR3 DNA reads TGTGCCAGCAGTTACGGGGGGGCCGAGAATTCACCCCTCCACTTT. It yields the protein CASSYGGAENSPLHF.

The CDR3 is CASSGGQGELRYGYTF. The CDR3 DNA is TGTGCCAGCAGTGGGGGACAGGGGGAGCTGAGATATGGCTACACCTTC. The chain couples TRBV6-2 or TRBV6-3 to TRBJ1-2; 11 bases are a match to TRBD1. CDR3 size: 16 residues. The germline V gene has CDR1 MNHEY and CDR2 SVGEGT. V shed 5 bases, J shed 5 bases, and the junction held 10 bases outside the gene matches.

V and J are TRBV7-9 and TRBJ2-3; D might be TRBD1 (6 bases). V lost 1 base and J 0 bases, leaving 11 bases between the germline ends. Germline lookup yields CDR1 SEHNR and CDR2 FQNEAQ (reference sequence). The CDR3 is 16 residues long. In nucleotides, the CDR3 is TGTGCCAGCAGCTTAGGGACAGCGGTTAGCACAGATACGCAGTATTTT. As protein: CASSLGTAVSTDTQYF.

This chain uses TRBV29-1 with TRBJ2-4; 7 nucleotides match TRBD1. The germline V gene encodes CDR1 SQVTM and CDR2 ANQGSEA. Losses at the gene ends were 8 bases for V and 0 bases for J; bases not matched to a gene: 7. The CDR3 has 14 amino acids. CDR3 amino acids: CSLGTVRAKNIQYF. The CDR3 coding sequence is TGCAGCTTAGGGACAGTCCGAGCCAAAAACATTCAGTACTTC.